This is a list of T cell receptor beta chains from one sample in a study of cytomegalovirus exposure and HLA in healthy donors. Profiling relied on immunoSEQ multiplex PCR, and the TCRdb table lists in-frame clones only, not all of them. This table holds 70,000 to 100,000 clones. What was sequenced was PBMCs. Receptor source: a man between 18 and 29 years old in good health and CMV-seropositive. Both conserved end residues are part of each CDR3. Each record gives: CDR3 protein, J gene, V gene.

CSVEDLPRGQRLTSGSLHEQFF TRBJ2-1 TRBV29-1
CASSSTTGGSSEAFF TRBJ1-1 TRBV5-1
CASSPRQGRNTEAFF TRBJ1-1 TRBV5-1
CASSVVGQNYGYTF TRBJ1-2 TRBV9
CASSGSQESYEQYF TRBJ2-7 TRBV9
CATARDSGTDTQYF TRBJ2-3 TRBV5-1
CASSPSRGSDTIYF TRBJ1-3 TRBV5-4
CASIPGAAYGYTF TRBJ1-2 TRBV2
CASSFGQERTEAFF TRBJ1-1 TRBV7-9
CSVDSIRTGGSAEAFF TRBJ1-1 TRBV29-1
CASSPPGGSGYEQYF TRBJ2-7 TRBV28
CASSPTSGSSYEQYF TRBJ2-7 TRBV18
CASSLAAENIQYF TRBJ2-4 TRBV13
CASSSTGGTEAFF TRBJ1-1 TRBV27
CASSLTGDSTYEQYF TRBJ2-7 TRBV6-5
CASSLVTSAGQGDNEQFF TRBJ2-1 TRBV5-1
CASSSRGGGSSYNEQFF TRBJ2-1 TRBV7-3
CASSIVGGLSSYNEQFF TRBJ2-1 TRBV19
CASSSGQYMQYF TRBJ2-5 TRBV27
CASSQSCFRTGGFYGYTF TRBJ1-2 TRBV23-1
CASSTTGGITEAFF TRBJ1-1 TRBV11-2
CASSISGGAAGMNTEAFF TRBJ1-1 TRBV5-1
CASSYRQGTGYGYTF TRBJ1-2 TRBV7-9
CASSLLGYDQPQHF TRBJ1-5 TRBV11-2
CASSIYGLGTEAFF TRBJ1-1 TRBV19
CASSFDIGELFF TRBJ2-2 TRBV27